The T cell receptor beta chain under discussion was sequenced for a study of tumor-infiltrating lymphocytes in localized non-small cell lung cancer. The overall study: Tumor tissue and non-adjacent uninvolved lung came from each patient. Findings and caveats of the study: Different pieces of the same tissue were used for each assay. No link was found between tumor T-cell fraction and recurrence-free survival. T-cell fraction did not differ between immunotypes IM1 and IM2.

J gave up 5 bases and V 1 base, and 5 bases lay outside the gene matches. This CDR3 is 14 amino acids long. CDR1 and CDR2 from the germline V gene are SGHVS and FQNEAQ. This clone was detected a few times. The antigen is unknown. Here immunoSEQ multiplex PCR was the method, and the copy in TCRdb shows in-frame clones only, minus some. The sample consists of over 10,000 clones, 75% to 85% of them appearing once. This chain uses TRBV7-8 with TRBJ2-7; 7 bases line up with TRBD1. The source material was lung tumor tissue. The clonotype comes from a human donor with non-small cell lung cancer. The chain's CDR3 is CASSLVTGKHEQYF. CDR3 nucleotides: TGTGCCAGCAGCTTAGTGACAGGGAAGCACGAGCAGTACTTC.